This is a list of T cell receptor beta chains from one sample in a study of radiation and T cells in renal cell carcinoma. The assay was immunoSEQ multiplex PCR, and TCRdb's table has in-frame clones only and misses some. This sample carries approximately 140,000 clones, roughly 80% of them seen once, and the ten largest clones take roughly 23%. The source was blood, collected from a patient whose treatment included radiotherapy and nephrectomy. These receptors all stem from a woman aged 45-65 years with renal cell carcinoma. CDR3s include the opening cysteine and the closing phenylalanine or tryptophan.

j_gene: TRBJ2-2; v_gene: TRBV5-1; len: 15; CDR3aa: CASSPGQGLAGELFF
j_gene: TRBJ1-5; v_gene: TRBV18; len: 13; CDR3aa: CASSPDSNQPQHF
j_gene: TRBJ2-7; v_gene: TRBV27; len: 14; CDR3aa: CASSFTDRAGEQYF
j_gene: TRBJ2-2; v_gene: TRBV5-5; len: 15; CDR3aa: CASSFARGRAGELFF
j_gene: TRBJ2-2; v_gene: TRBV7-3; len: 14; CDR3aa: CASSVKQGPGELFF
j_gene: TRBJ2-7; v_gene: TRBV28; len: 14; CDR3aa: CASSPRLARTEVYF
j_gene: TRBJ2-5; v_gene: TRBV4-3; len: 16; CDR3aa: CASSQTGLAFQETQYF
j_gene: TRBJ2-7; v_gene: TRBV30; len: 13; CDR3aa: CAWSVISSYEQYF
j_gene: TRBJ1-6; v_gene: TRBV19; len: 15; CDR3aa: CASSIDQDNNSPLHF
j_gene: TRBJ1-2; v_gene: TRBV6-5; len: 13; CDR3aa: CASSYRAPRGYTF
j_gene: TRBJ1-5; v_gene: TRBV5-8; len: 13; CDR3aa: CASSPQSNQPQHF
j_gene: TRBJ1-1; v_gene: TRBV28; len: 12; CDR3aa: CASRGQGGEAFF
j_gene: TRBJ2-3; v_gene: TRBV5-1; len: 13; CDR3aa: CASSPGPTDTQYF
j_gene: TRBJ2-7; v_gene: TRBV25-1; len: 14; CDR3aa: CASSELGPSYEQYF
j_gene: TRBJ1-1; v_gene: TRBV30; len: 11; CDR3aa: CAWIRLTEAFF
j_gene: TRBJ1-6; v_gene: TRBV7-2; len: 16; CDR3aa: CASSDRDRGLASPLHF
j_gene: TRBJ2-2; v_gene: TRBV28; len: 15; CDR3aa: CASSLGRSNTGELFF
j_gene: TRBJ1-5; v_gene: TRBV2; len: 15; CDR3aa: CASSEMENSNQPQHF
j_gene: TRBJ2-5; v_gene: TRBV10-2; len: 13; CDR3aa: CASALEYQETQYF
j_gene: TRBJ2-7; v_gene: TRBV19; len: 13; CDR3aa: CASSISRGYEQYF
j_gene: TRBJ1-6; v_gene: TRBV29-1; len: 12; CDR3aa: CSVGEGNSPLHF
j_gene: TRBJ2-7; v_gene: TRBV4-3; len: 15; CDR3aa: CASSQEGTPSYEQYF
j_gene: TRBJ2-7; v_gene: TRBV7-2; len: 15; CDR3aa: CASSLSAGGPSEQYF
j_gene: TRBJ1-1; v_gene: TRBV6-5; len: 12; CDR3aa: CASRTGGTEAFF
j_gene: TRBJ1-5; v_gene: TRBV2; len: 15; CDR3aa: CASSEQSNSNQPQHF
j_gene: TRBJ2-4; v_gene: TRBV28; len: 16; CDR3aa: CASSLPRGFGKNIQYF
j_gene: TRBJ1-1; v_gene: TRBV6-5; len: 14; CDR3aa: CASTTDRGIAEAFF
j_gene: TRBJ1-2; v_gene: TRBV5-1; len: 15; CDR3aa: CASSFGHGANYGYTF
j_gene: TRBJ2-7; v_gene: TRBV11-3; len: 16; CDR3aa: CASSLQTTSGGNEQYF
j_gene: TRBJ1-5; v_gene: TRBV9; len: 15; CDR3aa: CASSVGPRGDQPQHF
j_gene: TRBJ1-5; v_gene: TRBV5-1; len: 13; CDR3aa: CASSLDSGQPQHF
j_gene: TRBJ1-6; v_gene: TRBV4-1; len: 16; CDR3aa: CASSQSTGTGDSPLHF